The next 32 T cell receptor beta chains were all read from a single sample in a study of cytomegalovirus exposure and HLA in healthy donors. The PCR used 60 Vbeta and 13 Jbeta primers. TCRdb's copy holds only in-frame clones and misses some; the assay was immunoSEQ multiplex PCR. Of around 200,000 clones in the sample, 80% to 85% were seen once. The sequenced sample was PBMCs. These receptors all stem from a man aged 50 to 60 in good health and CMV-seronegative.

The chain employs TRBV6-6 and TRBJ1-1; D might be TRBD1 (6 bases). The CDR3 is 14 residues long. The V gene lost 4 bases and the J gene lost 4 bases, with 13 bases spanning the gap. Germline values: CDR1 MNHNY, CDR2 SVGAGI (reference sequence). The CDR3: CASSSQGQGTEAFF. The CDR3 coding sequence is TGTGCCAGCAGTTCGCAGGGGCAGGGCACTGAAGCTTTCTTT.

This clone was detected a few times. Other DNA sequences in the sample encode the same CDR3. The chain combines TRBV28 with TRBJ2-1; 11 nucleotides line up with TRBD2. Trimming took 4 bases from V and 4 from J; bases not matched to a gene: 6. Germline V gives CDR1 MDHEN, CDR2 SYDVKM. This CDR3 region has 16 residues. This CDR3 reads CASSSPGTSGYNEQFF. The CDR3 DNA sequence: TGTGCCAGCAGTTCACCCGGGACTAGCGGTTACAATGAGCAGTTCTTC.

This chain connects TRBV4-3 to TRBJ2-2; 7 bases map to TRBD1. This CDR3 region has 14 residues. With 5 bases clipped from V and 5 bases from J, the junction kept 5 bases outside the gene matches. The germline V gene encodes CDR1 LGHNA and CDR2 YSLEER. The DNA of the CDR3 is TGCGCCAGCAGCACCCGACAGGGTACCGGGGAGCTGTTTTTT. Its protein product is CASSTRQGTGELFF.

This clone was observed a handful of times. The chain uses TRBV5-1 and TRBJ2-5; D unresolved. Germline V CDR1 and CDR2: SGHRS, YFSETQ. The CDR3 consists of 13 residues. Trimming pared 1 base from V and 5 bases from J, leaving 9 bases between. The CDR3 spells CASSLLEMETQYF. CDR3 bases: TGCGCCAGCAGCTTGTTAGAAATGGAGACCCAGTACTTC.

V is TRBV29-1 and J is TRBJ2-7; TRBD1 agrees at 10 bases. The CDR3 extends over 13 amino acids. Germline V CDR1 and CDR2: SQVTM, ANQGSEA. V trimming: 7 bases; J trimming: 6 bases; junction bases outside the gene matches: 9. This CDR3 reads CSATGQGRLEQYF. The DNA of the CDR3 is TGCAGCGCCACGGGACAGGGGAGACTCGAGCAGTACTTC.

This chain links TRBV6-5 with TRBJ2-3, with 7 positions matching TRBD1. The CDR3 runs to 14 residues. The J segment lost 3 bases and the V segment lost 8 bases, leaving 8 bases of the junction unmatched. CDR1 and CDR2 from the germline V gene are MNHEY and SVGAGI. The CDR3: CASASGRGTDTQYF. The CDR3 nucleotides are TGTGCCAGCGCATCCGGCAGGGGGACAGATACGCAGTATTTT.

The chain links TRBV11-2 to TRBJ2-1; D gene uncertain. V dropped 5 bases and J dropped 8 bases, with 10 bases sitting between them. The CDR3 contains 12 residues. CDR1 and CDR2 from the germline V gene are SGHAT and FQNNGV. CDR3 DNA: TGTGCCAGCAGCCTAGGCGTAGATGAGCAGTTCTTC. This encodes CASSLGVDEQFF.

The gene calls are TRBV30 and TRBJ1-1, with a weak D call TRBD1 (6 bases). The CDR3 loop spans 13 amino acids. The germline V gene has CDR1 GTSNPN and CDR2 SVGIG (reference sequence). The V end lost 1 base, the J end lost 3 bases, and 9 bases lay between the germline ends. CDR3 in amino acids: CAWSGQAYTEAFF. The DNA for the CDR3 is TGTGCCTGGAGTGGACAGGCCTACACTGAAGCTTTCTTT. Using reference TRBV30 and TRBJ1-1 for the parts outside the CDR3, the full variable domain is SQTIHQWPATLVQPVGSPLSLECTVEGTSNPNLYWYRQAAGRGLQLLFYSVGIGQISSEVPQNLSASRPQDRQFILSSKKLLLSDSGFYLCAWSGQAYTEAFFGQGTRLTVV.

This chain joins TRBV7-2 and TRBJ2-7; the match to TRBD2 covers 10 bases. Trimming cost V 5 bases and J 3 bases; bases outside gene matches: 7. Per germline, CDR1 SGHTA and CDR2 FQGNSA. The CDR3 is made up of 15 amino acids. As DNA, the CDR3 is TGTGCCAGCAGCGGCCGGACTAGCGGACACTACGAGCAGTACTTC. Encoded protein: CASSGRTSGHYEQYF. Drawing the rest from reference TRBV7-2 and TRBJ2-7, the complete variable domain is GAGVSQSPSNKVTEKGKDVELRCDPISGHTALYWYRQSLGQGLEFLIYFQGNSAPDKSGLPSDRFSAERTGGSVSTLTIQRTQQEDSAVYLCASSGRTSGHYEQYFGPGTRLTVT.

The rearrangement uses TRBV7-2 and TRBJ2-5; TRBD2 agrees at 14 bases. The DNA end lines up better with TRBJ2-7; the J call may be wrong. CDR3 length: 17 residues. Germline V gene sequence: CDR1 SGHTA, CDR2 FQGNSA. CDR3 nucleotides: TGTGCCAGCAGCTTAGGGGGACTAGCGGGGGTCTCCTACGAGCAGTACTTC. Translation: CASSLGGLAGVSYEQYF.

CDR3 residues: CASSEVGGRLYEQFF. The CDR3 DNA sequence: TGCGCCAGCAGTGAAGTGGGCGGGAGGCTGTATGAGCAGTTCTTC. V gene TRBV5-1 combines with J gene TRBJ2-1; the match to TRBD2 covers 8 bases. Germline assignment: CDR1 SGHRS and CDR2 YFSETQ. There are 15 residues in the CDR3. The V and J ends lost 5 bases and 8 bases, in that order; junction bases with no gene match: 12. Using reference TRBV5-1 and TRBJ2-1 for the parts outside the CDR3, the full variable domain is KAGVTQTPRYLIKTRGQQVTLSCSPISGHRSVSWYQQTPGQGLQFLFEYFSETQRNKGNFPGRFSGRQFSNSRSEMNVSTLELGDSALYLCASSEVGGRLYEQFFGPGTRLTVL.

The CDR3 DNA reads as TGTGCCTGGAGTGGCGAGACAGGGGTGGGTGAGCAGTACTTC. It encodes CAWSGETGVGEQYF. The V and J genes are TRBV30 and TRBJ2-7; 8 bases map to TRBD1. There are 14 residues in the CDR3. V lost 1 base, J lost 7 bases, and 9 bases stayed unmatched. CDR1 is GTSNPN, CDR2 SVGIG, per germline (reference sequence). Filled out from reference TRBV30 and TRBJ2-7, the complete variable domain reads SQTIHQWPATLVQPVGSPLSLECTVEGTSNPNLYWYRQAAGRGLQLLFYSVGIGQISSEVPQNLSASRPQDRQFILSSKKLLLSDSGFYLCAWSGETGVGEQYFGPGTRLTVT.

This clone was recorded a few times. This chain links TRBV11-3 with TRBJ2-5; no firm D call. The CDR3 covers 13 residues. Trimming took off 5 bases at V and 1 base at J, with 8 bases between the two ends. Germline V gives CDR1 SGHNT, CDR2 YENEEA. The CDR3 coding sequence is TGTGCCAGCAGCCGAGCTAGCCAAGAGACCCAGTACTTC. Its protein is CASSRASQETQYF.

The chain combines TRBV28 with TRBJ2-7; perhaps TRBD1 as D (6 bases). Germline assignment: CDR1 MDHEN and CDR2 SYDVKM. The CDR3 is 15 amino acids. V dropped 5 bases and J dropped 4 bases, with 18 bases sitting between them. CDR3 in amino acids: CASSDIGRGTYEQYF. The CDR3 DNA sequence: TGTGCCAGCAGTGACATAGGCAGGGGCACATACGAGCAGTACTTC.

V gene TRBV7-2 combines with J gene TRBJ1-2; D gene ambiguous. CDR1 SGHTA and CDR2 FQGNSA come from the germline V gene. Deletions cut 5 bases from V and 4 bases from J, with 14 bases between. The CDR3 covers 14 residues. The CDR3 sequence is CASSGSSGSYGYTF. Written as DNA, the CDR3 is TGTGCCAGCAGCGGCAGTTCGGGGAGCTATGGCTACACCTTC.

The V gene is TRBV18, the J gene TRBJ1-1; no reliable D call. The CDR3 length is 13 residues. Germline V gives CDR1 KGHSH, CDR2 LQKENI. Between the trimmed V and J ends, which lost 5 bases and 0 bases, there was a span of 7 bases. CDR3 coding DNA: TGTGCCAGCTCAACCTCAGTGAACACTGAAGCTTTCTTT. This encodes CASSTSVNTEAFF.

The chain uses TRBV7-2 and TRBJ2-7; D perhaps matches TRBD2 (6 bases). V was pared by 1 base and J by 0 bases, with 13 bases between. The CDR3 runs to 16 residues. The V gene's germline CDR1 is SGHTA and CDR2 FQGNSA. The chain's CDR3 is CASSLGSAGPSYEQYF. In DNA form, the CDR3 reads TGTGCCAGCAGCTTAGGGTCGGCGGGGCCCTCCTACGAGCAGTACTTC.

The V call is TRBV7-3, the J call TRBJ2-7; TRBD1 is a possible D gene (5 bases). The CDR3 consists of 13 residues. CDR1 and CDR2 from the germline V gene are SGHTA and FQGTGA. Between the trimmed V and J ends, which lost 5 bases and 5 bases, there was a span of 13 bases. The CDR3 sequence: CASSLDIRDEQYF. The CDR3 DNA follows: TGTGCCAGCAGCCTGGACATAAGGGACGAGCAGTACTTC.

The chain uses TRBV21-1 and TRBJ2-7; TRBD2 reflects the table's D call only, with no check against the DNA. TRBV21-1 is recorded as a pseudogene. The CDR3 length is 16 residues. The CDR3 is CASSKLVPGSSYEQYF. The CDR3 DNA reads as TGTGCCAGCAGCAAATTGGTACCGGGGAGCTCCTACGAGCAGTACTTC.

CDR3 in DNA: TGCGCCAGCAGCTTGGCGACGGCGGGGGGGCCCTACGCTACGCAGTATTTT. This gives the protein CASSLATAGGPYATQYF. V is TRBV5-1 and J is TRBJ2-3; 9 bases are shared with TRBD2. The J segment lost 8 bases and the V segment lost 0 bases, leaving 13 bases of the junction unmatched. Per the germline V gene, CDR1 is SGHRS and CDR2 is YFSETQ. CDR3 length equals 17 residues.

The chain couples TRBV7-2 to TRBJ1-1; D unresolved. Trimming pared 2 bases from V and 2 bases from J, leaving 6 bases between. The CDR3 spans 13 residues. The V gene's germline CDR1 is SGHTA and CDR2 FQGNSA. Here the CDR3 DNA reads TGTGCCAGCAGCTTAACGGGAAACACTGAAGCTTTCTTT. Residues: CASSLTGNTEAFF.

This chain links TRBV19 with TRBJ1-4; 12 nucleotides line up with TRBD1. V shed 7 bases, J shed 7 bases, and the junction held 7 bases outside the gene matches. Germline-derived CDR1 and CDR2 are LNHDA and SQIVND (reference sequence). CDR3 size: 15 residues. CDR3 in amino acids: CASNRGQGAFEKLFF. The CDR3 DNA is TGTGCCAGTAATCGGGGACAGGGGGCTTTTGAAAAACTGTTTTTT.

The rearrangement links TRBV5-4 to TRBJ2-7; TRBD1 is a possible D gene (6 bases). The CDR3 totals 14 residues. Trimming took 5 bases from V and 0 from J, leaving 12 bases between them. Per germline, CDR1 SGHNT and CDR2 YYREEE (reference sequence). The CDR3, as DNA: TGTGCCAGCAGTCGACAGGTTTCCTCCTACGAGCAGTACTTC. It codes for CASSRQVSSYEQYF. Together with reference TRBV5-4 and TRBJ2-7, the CDR3 gives the full variable domain: ETGVTQSPTHLIKTRGQQVTLRCSSQSGHNTVSWYQQALGQGPQFIFQYYREEENGRGNFPPRFSGLQFPNYSSELNVNALELDDSALYLCASSRQVSSYEQYFGPGTRLTVT.

Only a few counts were recorded for this clone. This chain connects TRBV7-3 to TRBJ2-3; 8 bases align to TRBD1. The trim removed 3 bases at V and 0 bases at J, leaving 2 bases unmatched. This CDR3 spans 15 amino acids. The germline V gene encodes CDR1 SGHTA and CDR2 FQGTGA. The CDR3 region is CASSLGQVSTDTQYF. The CDR3 DNA reads TGTGCCAGCAGCTTGGGACAGGTCAGCACAGATACGCAGTATTTT.

This clone turned up a few times. The genes are TRBV11-2 and TRBJ2-7; D is unclear. Trimming pared 5 bases from V and 2 bases from J, leaving 10 bases between. Germline V gene lookup returns CDR1 SGHAT and CDR2 FQNNGV. The CDR3 length is 13 residues. As DNA, the CDR3 is TGTGCCAGCAGCATATCAACTACCTACGAGCAGTACTTC. Protein product: CASSISTTYEQYF.

The chain couples TRBV5-1 to TRBJ1-1; no reliable D call. Deletions cut 4 bases from V and 1 base from J, with 11 bases between. Germline V gene lookup returns CDR1 SGHRS and CDR2 YFSETQ. The CDR3 is made up of 14 amino acids. As DNA, the CDR3 is TGCGCCAGCAGCCGAGGGTCCCCGAACACTGAAGCTTTCTTT. This encodes CASSRGSPNTEAFF.

The chain carries TRBV6-6 and TRBJ1-1; 7 bases match TRBD1. Germline V gene lookup returns CDR1 MNHNY and CDR2 SVGAGI (reference sequence). The CDR3 is 15 residues long. V gave up 2 bases and J gave up 2 bases; unmatched junction bases: 5. CDR3 nucleotides: TGTGCCAGCAGTTACACAGGGGTCTCAAACACTGAAGCTTTCTTT. Amino acids: CASSYTGVSNTEAFF.

The chain recombines TRBV5-5 with TRBJ1-5; 9 bases map to TRBD1. Unmatched junction bases numbered 0, after V lost 3 bases and J lost 2 bases. The CDR3 is 14 amino acids. The germline V gene encodes CDR1 SGHKS and CDR2 YYEKEE (reference sequence). For the CDR3, the DNA is TGTGCCAGCAGCTGGACAGGGGGCAATCAGCCCCAGCATTTT. It yields the protein CASSWTGGNQPQHF.

V usage is TRBV6-6 and J usage is TRBJ2-1; D uncertain. V lost 6 bases, J lost 1 base, and 4 bases lay in between. This CDR3 is 12 amino acids long. CDR1 and CDR2 from the germline V gene are MNHNY and SVGAGI (reference sequence). The CDR3 spells CASSQSYNEQFF. As DNA, the CDR3 is TGTGCCAGCAGCCAGTCCTACAATGAGCAGTTCTTC.

This clone appeared a few times. The genes are TRBV5-5 and TRBJ1-4; no clear D. The CDR3 sequence is 14 residues long. V dropped 0 bases and J dropped 3 bases, with 6 bases sitting between them. CDR1 is SGHKS and CDR2 is YYEKEE in the germline V gene (reference sequence). CDR3 in amino acids: CASSLVSANEKLFF. CDR3 nucleotides: TGTGCCAGCAGCTTGGTCAGCGCTAATGAAAAACTGTTTTTT.

V and J are TRBV25-1 and TRBJ2-5; 7 bases agree with TRBD1. CDR1 and CDR2 from the germline V gene are MGHDK and SYGVNS. Trimming took 8 bases from V and 5 from J; bases not matched to a gene: 8. This CDR3 contains 13 residues. The CDR3 DNA follows: TGTGCCAGCCTAAAGACAGGGTGGGAGACCCAGTACTTC. Its translation is CASLKTGWETQYF.

This chain joins TRBV27 and TRBJ2-2, with 12 bases lining up with TRBD2. This CDR3 region has 17 residues. Germline CDR1 reads MNHEY; CDR2 reads SMNVEV (reference sequence). The V segment lost 9 bases and the J segment 4 bases; nucleotides outside the gene matches: 12. The CDR3 DNA is TGTGCCAGAACTAATATTGAGACTAGCGGGGGCACCGGGGAGCTGTTTTTT. It yields the protein CARTNIETSGGTGELFF.